This note documents a single T cell receptor beta chain sequence. This record comes from a study of blood T cells in healthy people across ages. The CDR3 consists of 15 residues. The V gene lost 6 bases and the J gene lost 0 bases, with 14 bases spanning the gap. CDR1 SEHNR and CDR2 FQNEAQ come from the germline V gene (reference sequence). PCR was performed a second time for about 7 to 12 cycles using a sample-barcoded 5' primer and a J-beta primer mix. TCRdb re-derived calls from the 5' RACE reads in MiXCR, one entry per CDR3 protein. The table lists approximately 800,000 distinct CDR3 sequences, 20% to 30% of them singletons, with 3% in the top ten. These data were also filed under a second study, of T cells of mothers and their children. That study adds: From each mother came over 9 million TCR beta CDR3 reads, and from each child came 2.5 million to 3.5 million. Slightly higher but non-significant overlap marked related mother-child pairs versus unrelated pairs. There were no persistent microchimeric T cell clones detected.

This chain connects TRBV7-9 to TRBJ2-5; D perhaps matches TRBD2 (5 bases). Sequenced input: blood. This sequence was found in a boy between 10 and 17 years old in good health. The CDR3 region is CASRPPGSYQETQYF. In DNA form, the CDR3 reads TGTGCCAGCAGACCACCGGGATCGTACCAAGAGACCCAGTACTTC.